This record covers a single T cell receptor beta chain. Its target is not known. This CDR3 comprises 13 residues. The germline V gene has CDR1 MNHEY and CDR2 SVGAGI. Trimming pared 4 bases from V and 10 bases from J, leaving 11 bases between. The sample originates from a study of T cell responses to AZD1222 COVID-19 vaccine. Notes on the study in general: Clonal diversity may have been underestimated in mostly white British donors. Dominant at 160-218 and 743-854, vaccine-associated CD4 TCRs also spanned spike.

TCRdb's table, derived via immunoSEQ multiplex PCR, lists solely in-frame clones and lacks some. The table shows 150,000 to 200,000 clones, with nearly 95% occurring only once. The sequence derives from an adult in good health. The V gene is TRBV6-5, the J gene TRBJ1-6, with D possibly being TRBD1 (5 bases). The sequencing used peripheral blood, collected on day 0 of AZD1222 vaccination. Written as DNA, the CDR3 is TGTGCCAGCAGTTCCCAGACAGTCTCACCCCTCCACTTT. Translated: CASSSQTVSPLHF.